This T cell receptor (beta chain) comes out of a study of blood T cell repertoires in COVID-19 (dated by TCRdb to the early 2020s). Some background on the complete study: Samples covering the acute and convalescent phases of COVID-19 were provided by collaborators in the United States, Italy and Spain. Subjects who had been exposed to COVID-19, were actively infected with it, or had recovered from it provided the deeply sampled blood TCRbeta repertoires that made up the dataset. The repertoires were released in a freely available public database meant as a resource for research on the immune response to SARS-CoV-2. Samples were obtained from the ongoing ImmuneRACE study (first 160 participants) and from about 1,300 subjects provided by 6 global collaborators. The sample metadata nearly always contained a de-identified subject ID, COVID-19 status, age in years and sex. The material from the prospective study consisted of cDNA or gDNA derived from T cells, B-cell-depleted T cells, or PBMCs. Where available, HLA class I and class II types were taken from metadata supplied by the sample provider and were not determined by assay-based typing.

TCRbeta CDR3 regions were amplified from genomic DNA using the immunoSEQ Assay, a bias-controlled multiplex PCR. For the original study's pipeline: The number of nucleated cells in each sample was estimated from the amplification of reference gene primers within the assay. To quantify the absolute abundance of each unique TCRbeta CDR3 rearrangement, sequence reads were collapsed and filtered. For each sample, productive Simpson clonality was calculated as the square root of Simpson's diversity index over productive rearrangements. TCRdb mirrors the immuneACCESS table, restricted to in-frame sequences. Some clones are absent from its copies; in checked studies, under half trace to an unresolved V gene, and the reason for the others is unknown. That table is the source of V, J and clone size, and D and trimming were worked out from the DNA. This sample lists 95,000 to 150,000 clones; around 80% were detected once. 3.8% of the sample goes to the ten largest clones.

The full study reports these points: How much clinical and demographic metadata was included differed by source and by participant, and the metadata was provided uncurated.

This clone appeared a single time. Its antigen is unknown. No per-base quality is available; no much larger clone lies one base away. Each collaborating institution followed its own protocols to collect whole blood in K2EDTA tubes. For TCRbeta analysis, collaborators shipped samples as frozen whole blood, isolated PBMCs, or DNA extracted from either of those sample types. The CDR3 holds 16 amino acids from the cysteine to the phenylalanine. Just the 48-base CDR3 DNA is kept, in frame starting at base 1. CDR1 MGHDK and CDR2 SYGVNS are derived from the germline V gene. The trim is 3 bases for V and 7 bases for J, with a gap of 21 bases between the germline ends.

Sequenced: peripheral blood. This sequence uses TRBV25-1 and TRBJ1-2; TRBD1 could be the D gene, as 6 bases match. The sequence was collected from a woman in her forties or fifties with acute or convalescent COVID-19. The nucleotide sequence is given as TGTGCCAGCAGTGACCCCGCGACCTCAGGGGCTGCTGGCTACACCTTC. This translates into CASSDPATSGAAGYTF.